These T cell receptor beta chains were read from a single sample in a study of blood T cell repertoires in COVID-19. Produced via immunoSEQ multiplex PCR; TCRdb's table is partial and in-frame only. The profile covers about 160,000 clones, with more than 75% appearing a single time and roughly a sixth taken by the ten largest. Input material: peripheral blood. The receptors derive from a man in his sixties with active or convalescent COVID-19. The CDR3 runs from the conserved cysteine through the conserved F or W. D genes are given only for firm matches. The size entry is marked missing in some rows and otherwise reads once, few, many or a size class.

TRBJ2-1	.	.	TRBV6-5	TGTGCCAGCAGTTACTCTGCGGGGGCCGATTACAATGAGCAGTTCTTC	CASSYSAGADYNEQFF
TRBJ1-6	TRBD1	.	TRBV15	TGTGCCACCAGCGACAGGGGATCCTATAATTCACCCCTCCACTTT	CATSDRGSYNSPLHF
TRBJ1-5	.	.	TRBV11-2	TGTGCCAGCAGCCCTACAGTTGGGGGGAATCAGCCCCAGCATTTT	CASSPTVGGNQPQHF
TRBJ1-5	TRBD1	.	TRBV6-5	TGTGCCAGCTGGGACAGCCAATGGCAGCCCCAGCATTTT	CASWDSQWQPQHF
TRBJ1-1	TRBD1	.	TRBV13	TGTGCCAGCAGCTACGGACAGGGGAACACTGAAGCTTTCTTT	CASSYGQGNTEAFF
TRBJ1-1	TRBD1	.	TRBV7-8	TGTGCCAGCAGCCTAACACCCAGGGGGTTGTTTCCCGCCACTATGAACACTGAAGCTTTCTTT	CASSLTPRGLFPATMNTEAFF
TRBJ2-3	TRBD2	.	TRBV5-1	TGCGCCAGCAGCCGACCCGGGACTAGCGGCACAGATACGCAGTATTTT	CASSRPGTSGTDTQYF
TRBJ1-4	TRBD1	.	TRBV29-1	TGCAGCGTTGAAGGGGACAGAGCTAATGAAAAACTGTTTTTT	CSVEGDRANEKLFF
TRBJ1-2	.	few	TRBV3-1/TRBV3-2	TGTGCCAGCAGTTCAGACAGGACCCATGGCTACACCTTC	CASSSDRTHGYTF
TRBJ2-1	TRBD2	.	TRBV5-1	TGCGCCAGCAGATCCGGGACTAGCATCGTCTATGAGCAGTTCTTC	CASRSGTSIVYEQFF
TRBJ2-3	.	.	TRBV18	TGTGCCAGCTCACCACGCCAGGCCACAGATACGCAGTATTTT	CASSPRQATDTQYF